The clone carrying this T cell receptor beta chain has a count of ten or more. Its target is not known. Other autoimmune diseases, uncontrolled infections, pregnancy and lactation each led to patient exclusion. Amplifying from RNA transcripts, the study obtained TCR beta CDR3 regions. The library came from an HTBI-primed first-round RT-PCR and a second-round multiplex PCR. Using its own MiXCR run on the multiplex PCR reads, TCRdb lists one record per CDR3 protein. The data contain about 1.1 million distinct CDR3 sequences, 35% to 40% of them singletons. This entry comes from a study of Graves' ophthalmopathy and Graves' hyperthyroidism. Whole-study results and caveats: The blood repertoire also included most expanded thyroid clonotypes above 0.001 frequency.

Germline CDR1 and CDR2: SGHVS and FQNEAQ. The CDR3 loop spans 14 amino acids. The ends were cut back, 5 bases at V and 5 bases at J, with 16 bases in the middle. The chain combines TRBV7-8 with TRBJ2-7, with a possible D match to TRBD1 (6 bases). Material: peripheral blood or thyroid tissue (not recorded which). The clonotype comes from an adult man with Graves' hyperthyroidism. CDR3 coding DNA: TGTGCCAGCAGCATTGGGACATACGCACACGAGCAGTACTTC. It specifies CASSIGTYAHEQYF.